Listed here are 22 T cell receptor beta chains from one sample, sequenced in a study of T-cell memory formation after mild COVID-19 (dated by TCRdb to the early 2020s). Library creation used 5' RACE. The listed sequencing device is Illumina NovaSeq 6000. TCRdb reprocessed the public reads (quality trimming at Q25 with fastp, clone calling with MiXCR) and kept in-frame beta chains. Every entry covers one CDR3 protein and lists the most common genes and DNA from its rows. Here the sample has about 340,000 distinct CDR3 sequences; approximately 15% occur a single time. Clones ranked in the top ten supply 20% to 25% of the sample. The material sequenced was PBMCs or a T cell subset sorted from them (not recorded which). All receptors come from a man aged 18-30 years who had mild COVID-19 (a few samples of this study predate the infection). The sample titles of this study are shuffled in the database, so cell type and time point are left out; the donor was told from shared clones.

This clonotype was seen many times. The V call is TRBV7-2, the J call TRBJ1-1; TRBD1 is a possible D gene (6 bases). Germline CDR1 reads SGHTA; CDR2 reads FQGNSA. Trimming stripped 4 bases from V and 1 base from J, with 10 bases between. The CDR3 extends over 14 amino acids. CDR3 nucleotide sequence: TGTGCCAGCAGCTCTTCAGGGGCGAACACTGAAGCTTTCTTT. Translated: CASSSSGANTEAFF.

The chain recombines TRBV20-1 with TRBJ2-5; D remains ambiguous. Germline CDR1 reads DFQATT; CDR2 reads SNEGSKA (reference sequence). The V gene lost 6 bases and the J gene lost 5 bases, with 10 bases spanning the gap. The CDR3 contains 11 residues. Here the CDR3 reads CSARMGETQYF. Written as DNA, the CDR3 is TGCAGTGCGCGTATGGGGGAGACCCAGTACTTC.

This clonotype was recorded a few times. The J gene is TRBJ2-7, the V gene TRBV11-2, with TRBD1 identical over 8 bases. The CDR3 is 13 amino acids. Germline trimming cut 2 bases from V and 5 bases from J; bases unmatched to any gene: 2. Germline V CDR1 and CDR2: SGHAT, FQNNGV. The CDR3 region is CASSLRTGNEQYV. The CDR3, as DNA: TGTGCCAGCAGCTTACGGACAGGGAACGAGCAGTACGTC.

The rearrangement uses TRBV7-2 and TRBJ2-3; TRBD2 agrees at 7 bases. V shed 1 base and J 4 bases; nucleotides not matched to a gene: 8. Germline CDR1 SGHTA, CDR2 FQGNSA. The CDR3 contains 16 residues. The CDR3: CASSLGASGGADTQYF. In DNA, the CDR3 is TGTGCCAGCAGCTTAGGCGCTAGCGGCGGGGCAGATACGCAGTATTTT.

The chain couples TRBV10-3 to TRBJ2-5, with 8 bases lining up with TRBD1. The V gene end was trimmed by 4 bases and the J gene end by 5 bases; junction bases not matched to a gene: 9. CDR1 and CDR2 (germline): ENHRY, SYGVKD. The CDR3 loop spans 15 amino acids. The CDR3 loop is CAISASDREVETQYF. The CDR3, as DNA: TGTGCCATCAGTGCCTCGGACAGGGAAGTGGAGACCCAGTACTTC.

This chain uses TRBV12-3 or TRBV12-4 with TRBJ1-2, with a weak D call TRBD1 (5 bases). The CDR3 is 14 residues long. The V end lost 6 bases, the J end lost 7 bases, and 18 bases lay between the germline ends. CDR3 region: CASRAGRIPFGYTF. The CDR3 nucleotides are TGTGCCAGCAGGGCAGGGAGGATTCCGTTTGGCTACACCTTC.

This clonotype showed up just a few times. The CDR3 nucleotides are TGTGCCAGCAGTAACACGAGGGCATACAACACCTTC. Its translation: CASSNTRAYNTF. This sequence joins TRBV12-3 or TRBV12-4 and TRBJ1-2; unclear D gene. The CDR3 has 12 residues. Trimming left V 5 bases short and J 12 bases short, with 16 bases between.

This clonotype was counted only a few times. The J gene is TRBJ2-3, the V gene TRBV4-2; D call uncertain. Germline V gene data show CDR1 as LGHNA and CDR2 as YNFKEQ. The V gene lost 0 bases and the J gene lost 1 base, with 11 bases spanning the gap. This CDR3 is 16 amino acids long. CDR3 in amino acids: CASSQEQFRGTDTQYF. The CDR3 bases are TGTGCCAGCAGCCAAGAGCAATTTAGGGGCACAGATACGCAGTATTTT.

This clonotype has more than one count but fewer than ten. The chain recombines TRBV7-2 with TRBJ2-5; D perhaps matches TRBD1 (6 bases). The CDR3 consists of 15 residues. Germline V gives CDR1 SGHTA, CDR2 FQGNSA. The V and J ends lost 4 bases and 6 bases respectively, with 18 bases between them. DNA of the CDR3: TGTGCCAGCAGCTCGGGACACTCCGTGCTTAAGACCCAGTACTTC. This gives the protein CASSSGHSVLKTQYF.

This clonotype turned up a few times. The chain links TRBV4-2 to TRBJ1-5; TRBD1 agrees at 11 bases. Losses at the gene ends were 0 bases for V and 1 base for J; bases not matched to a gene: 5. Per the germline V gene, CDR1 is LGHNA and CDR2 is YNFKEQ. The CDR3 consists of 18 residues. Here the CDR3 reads CASSQDRDRGDSNQPQHF. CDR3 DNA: TGTGCCAGCAGCCAAGACCGGGACAGGGGGGACAGCAATCAGCCCCAGCATTTT.

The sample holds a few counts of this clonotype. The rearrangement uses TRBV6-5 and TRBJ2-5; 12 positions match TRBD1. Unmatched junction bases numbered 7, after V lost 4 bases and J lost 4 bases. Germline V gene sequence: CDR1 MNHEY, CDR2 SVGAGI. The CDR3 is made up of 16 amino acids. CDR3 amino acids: CASSSLGDRGRETQYF. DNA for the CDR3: TGTGCCAGCAGTTCTCTCGGGGACAGGGGGCGAGAGACCCAGTACTTC.

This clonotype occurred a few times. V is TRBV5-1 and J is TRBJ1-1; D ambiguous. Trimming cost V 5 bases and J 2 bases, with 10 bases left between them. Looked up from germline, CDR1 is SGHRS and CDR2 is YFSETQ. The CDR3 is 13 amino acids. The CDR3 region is CASRSESNTEAFF. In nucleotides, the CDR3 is TGCGCCAGCAGATCAGAGAGTAACACTGAAGCTTTCTTT. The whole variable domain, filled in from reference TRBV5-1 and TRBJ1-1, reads KAGVTQTPRYLIKTRGQQVTLSCSPISGHRSVSWYQQTPGQGLQFLFEYFSETQRNKGNFPGRFSGRQFSNSRSEMNVSTLELGDSALYLCASRSESNTEAFFGQGTRLTVV.

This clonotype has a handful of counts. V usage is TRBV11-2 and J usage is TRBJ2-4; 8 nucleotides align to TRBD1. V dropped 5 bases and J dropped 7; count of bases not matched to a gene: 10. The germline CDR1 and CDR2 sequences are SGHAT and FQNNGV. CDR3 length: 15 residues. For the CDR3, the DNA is TGTGCCAGCAGCCCCCCGAGGACAGGGCCTAACATTCAGTACTTC. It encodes CASSPPRTGPNIQYF. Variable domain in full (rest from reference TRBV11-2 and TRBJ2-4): EAGVAQSPRYKIIEKRQSVAFWCNPISGHATLYWYQQILGQGPKLLIQFQNNGVVDDSQLPKDRFSAERLKGVDSTLKIQPAKLEDSAVYLCASSPPRTGPNIQYFGAGTRLSVL.

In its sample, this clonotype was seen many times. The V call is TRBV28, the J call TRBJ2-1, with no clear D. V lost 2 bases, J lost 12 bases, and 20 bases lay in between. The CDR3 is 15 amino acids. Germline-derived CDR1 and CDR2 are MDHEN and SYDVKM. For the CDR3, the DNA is TGTGCCAGCAGTTTACCCAGTCGCGCTTCAGGTGCGCAGTTCTTC. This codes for CASSLPSRASGAQFF.

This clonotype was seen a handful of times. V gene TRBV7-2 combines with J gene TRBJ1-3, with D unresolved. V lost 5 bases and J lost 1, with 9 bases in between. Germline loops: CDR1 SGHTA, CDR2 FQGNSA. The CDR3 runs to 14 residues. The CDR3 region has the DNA TGTGCCAGCAGCCAGGTCTCATCTGGAAACACCATATATTTT. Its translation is CASSQVSSGNTIYF.

CDR3 in DNA: TGTGCCACCAGCAGAAGGACCTTTTCTAACTATGGCTACACCTTC. It encodes CATSRRTFSNYGYTF. J is TRBJ1-2 and V is TRBV15, with D unclear. V shed 2 bases and J shed 0 bases, with 10 bases lying between them. In germline, CDR1 is LNHNV, CDR2 YYDKDF (reference sequence). This CDR3 comprises 15 residues.

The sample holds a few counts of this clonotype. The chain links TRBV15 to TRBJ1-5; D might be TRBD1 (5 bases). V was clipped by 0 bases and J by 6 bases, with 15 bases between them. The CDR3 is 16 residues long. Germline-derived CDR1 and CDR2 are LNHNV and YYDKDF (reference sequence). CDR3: CATSRDRRREAQPQHF. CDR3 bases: TGTGCCACCAGCAGAGATCGCCGCAGGGAGGCTCAGCCCCAGCATTTT.

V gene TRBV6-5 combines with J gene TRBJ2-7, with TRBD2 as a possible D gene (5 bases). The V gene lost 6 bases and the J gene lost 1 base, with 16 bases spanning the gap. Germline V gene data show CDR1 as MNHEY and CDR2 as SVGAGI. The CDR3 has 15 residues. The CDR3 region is CASSPVGLGSYEQYV. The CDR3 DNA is TGTGCCAGCAGCCCGGTTGGACTGGGTTCCTACGAGCAGTACGTC.

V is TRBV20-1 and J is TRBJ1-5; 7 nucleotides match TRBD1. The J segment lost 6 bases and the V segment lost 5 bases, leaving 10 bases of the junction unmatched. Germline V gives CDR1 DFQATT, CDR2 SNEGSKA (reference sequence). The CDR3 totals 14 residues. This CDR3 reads CSAQGINRGQPQHF. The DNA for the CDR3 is TGCAGTGCTCAAGGTATCAACAGGGGTCAGCCCCAGCATTTT.

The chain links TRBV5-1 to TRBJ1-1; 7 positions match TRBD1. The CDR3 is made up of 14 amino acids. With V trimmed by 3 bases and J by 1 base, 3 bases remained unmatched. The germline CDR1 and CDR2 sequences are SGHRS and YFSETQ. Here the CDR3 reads CASSSQGENTEAFF. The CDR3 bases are TGCGCCAGCAGCTCGCAGGGGGAGAACACTGAAGCTTTCTTT.

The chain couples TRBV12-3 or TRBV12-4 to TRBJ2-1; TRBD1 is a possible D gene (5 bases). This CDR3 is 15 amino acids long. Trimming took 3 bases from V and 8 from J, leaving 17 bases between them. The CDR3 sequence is CASSFGAGSAYEQFF. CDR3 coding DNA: TGTGCCAGCAGTTTTGGGGCAGGGTCAGCTTATGAGCAGTTCTTC.

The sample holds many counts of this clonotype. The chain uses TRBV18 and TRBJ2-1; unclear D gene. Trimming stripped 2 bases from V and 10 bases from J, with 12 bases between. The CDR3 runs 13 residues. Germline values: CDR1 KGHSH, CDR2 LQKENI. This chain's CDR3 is CASSPSGRGEQFF. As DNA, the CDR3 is TGTGCCAGCTCACCATCCGGAAGAGGCGAGCAGTTCTTC.